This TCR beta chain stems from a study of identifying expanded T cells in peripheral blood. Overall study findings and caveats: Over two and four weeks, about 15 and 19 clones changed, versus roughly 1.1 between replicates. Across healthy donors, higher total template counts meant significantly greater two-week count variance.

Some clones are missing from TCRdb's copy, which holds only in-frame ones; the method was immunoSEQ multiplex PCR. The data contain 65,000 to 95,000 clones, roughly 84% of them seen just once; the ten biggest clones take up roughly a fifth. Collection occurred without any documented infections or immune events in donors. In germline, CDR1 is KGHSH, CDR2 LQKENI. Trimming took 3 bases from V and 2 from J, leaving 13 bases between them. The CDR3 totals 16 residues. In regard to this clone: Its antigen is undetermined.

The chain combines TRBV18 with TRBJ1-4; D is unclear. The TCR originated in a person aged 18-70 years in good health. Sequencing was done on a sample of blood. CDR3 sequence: CASSPTRSATNEKLFF. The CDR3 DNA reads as TGTGCCAGCTCACCGACCAGATCAGCGACTAATGAAAAACTGTTTTTT.